The present TCR beta chain was sequenced within a study of T cell responses to AZD1222 COVID-19 vaccine. Produced via immunoSEQ multiplex PCR; TCRdb's table is partial and in-frame only. The data hold 65,000 to 70,000 clones, with around 80% observed a single time. Germline CDR1 ENHRY, CDR2 SYGVKD. The CDR3 runs 14 residues. V gave up 6 bases and J gave up 5 bases; unmatched junction bases: 3. The clonotype originates from an adult in good health. The chain combines TRBV10-3 with TRBJ2-2, with TRBD1 matching 10 bases. This material consisted of peripheral blood, taken on day 0 of AZD1222 vaccination. As DNA, the CDR3 is TGTGCCATCAGCGGGACAGGGGAAACCGGGGAGCTGTTTTTT. Encoded protein: CAISGTGETGELFF.